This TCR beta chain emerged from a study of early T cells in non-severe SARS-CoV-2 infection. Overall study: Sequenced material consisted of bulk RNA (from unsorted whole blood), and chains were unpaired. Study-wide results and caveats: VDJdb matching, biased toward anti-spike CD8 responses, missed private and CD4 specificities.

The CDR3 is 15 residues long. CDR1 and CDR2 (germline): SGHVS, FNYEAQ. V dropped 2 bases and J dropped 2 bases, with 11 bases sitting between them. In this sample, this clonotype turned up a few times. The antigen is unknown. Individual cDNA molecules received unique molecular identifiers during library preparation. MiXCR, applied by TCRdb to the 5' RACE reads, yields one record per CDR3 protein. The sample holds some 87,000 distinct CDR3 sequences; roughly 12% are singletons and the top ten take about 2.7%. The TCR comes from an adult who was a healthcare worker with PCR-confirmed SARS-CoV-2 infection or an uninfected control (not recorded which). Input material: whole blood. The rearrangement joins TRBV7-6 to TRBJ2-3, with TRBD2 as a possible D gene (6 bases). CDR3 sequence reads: CASSLYGSDTDTQYF. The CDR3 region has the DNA TGTGCCAGCAGCTTATACGGGAGCGACACAGATACGCAGTATTTT. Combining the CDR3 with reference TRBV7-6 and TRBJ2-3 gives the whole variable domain GAGVSQSPRYKVTKRGQDVALRCDPISGHVSLYWYRQALGQGPEFLTYFNYEAQQDKSGLPNDRFSAERPEGSISTLTIQRTEQRDSAMYRCASSLYGSDTDTQYFGPGTRLTVL.